This is a list of T cell receptor beta chains from one sample in a study of CD8+ T cells in alopecia areata. Using immunoSEQ multiplex PCR, the repertoire was profiled, and TCRdb retains in-frame clones only, with some absent. The data contain some 150,000 clones, approximately 52% of them seen just once; the ten biggest clones take up around 16%. Source: CD4+ T cells sorted from blood, taken at roughly week 55, from a patient treated with tofacitinib. The receptors derive from a human donor with alopecia areata. Both conserved end residues are part of each CDR3. D genes are given only for firm matches. Where a row states a size, it is once, few, many or the class of an expanded clone; other rows omit it.

j_call,d_call,v_call,clone_size,cdr3_aa,cdr3_nt
TRBJ1-1,.,TRBV10-3,.,CATTSGSNTEAFF,TGTGCCACGACCTCAGGGTCAAACACTGAAGCTTTCTTT
TRBJ2-6,TRBD1,TRBV5-1,few,CATSLQGTGANVLTF,TGCGCCACCAGTTTACAGGGGACCGGGGCCAACGTCCTGACTTTC
TRBJ2-3,TRBD1,TRBV2,.,CASRQNRGQRTDTQYF,TGTGCCAGCAGACAAAACAGGGGCCAACGCACAGATACGCAGTATTTT
TRBJ1-1,.,TRBV14,once,CASSQEGSGRGTEAFF,TGTGCCAGCAGCCAAGAGGGTTCGGGTCGTGGCACTGAAGCTTTCTTT
TRBJ2-2,.,TRBV30,.,CAWSVPGQGSGELFF,TGTGCCTGGAGTGTACCAGGACAAGGATCCGGGGAGCTGTTTTTT
TRBJ2-5,TRBD2,TRBV29-1,few,CSVAPRLAGGLRGETQYF,TGCAGCGTTGCCCCCCGACTAGCGGGGGGACTGCGGGGAGAGACCCAGTACTTC
TRBJ2-3,.,TRBV30,few,CAWSVTEGTDTQYF,TGTGCCTGGAGTGTGACAGAAGGCACAGATACGCAGTATTTT
TRBJ2-3,.,TRBV19,.,CASQSYVGLTDTQYF,TGTGCCAGCCAGAGCTACGTCGGGTTGACAGATACGCAGTATTTT
TRBJ1-2,.,TRBV30,.,CAWSPNYGYTF,TGTGCCTGGAGTCCCAACTATGGCTACACCTTC
TRBJ2-5,.,TRBV5-1,.,CASSFGYQETQYF,TGCGCCAGCAGCTTCGGGTATCAAGAGACCCAGTACTTC
TRBJ1-2,.,TRBV29-1,.,CSVEGWQNYGYTF,TGCAGCGTTGAAGGTTGGCAGAACTATGGCTACACCTTC
TRBJ2-3,TRBD2,TRBV11-3,.,CASSLFSGGASDTQYF,TGTGCCAGCAGCTTATTTAGCGGGGGGGCCTCAGATACGCAGTATTTT
TRBJ2-1,.,TRBV6-1,few,CASSLRYNEQFF,TGTGCCAGCAGTTTGCGGTACAATGAGCAGTTCTTC
TRBJ1-6,TRBD1,TRBV2,.,CASATDRAGSPLHF,TGTGCCAGCGCTACTGACAGGGCAGGTTCACCCCTCCACTTT
TRBJ2-5,.,TRBV7-9,.,CASSFGRLQETQYF,TGTGCCAGCAGCTTCGGACGGCTCCAAGAGACCCAGTACTTC
TRBJ2-5,.,TRBV6-6,.,CASSYPGETQYF,TGTGCCAGCAGTTATCCAGGGGAGACCCAGTACTTC
TRBJ2-7,.,TRBV30,.,CAWSPGSYEQYF,TGTGCCTGGAGTCCGGGTTCCTACGAGCAGTACTTC
TRBJ2-3,.,TRBV7-6,.,CASSLPSTDTQYF,TGTGCCAGCAGCTTACCTAGCACAGATACGCAGTATTTT
TRBJ1-4,.,TRBV25-1,.,CASRMGEKLFF,TGTGCCAGCAGAATGGGGGAAAAACTGTTTTTT
TRBJ1-2,.,TRBV4-2,.,CASSQGGDYGYTF,TGTGCCAGCAGCCAAGGGGGCGACTATGGCTACACCTTC
TRBJ2-5,TRBD2,TRBV5-6,few,CASILRSGAPGETQYF,TGTGCCAGCATTTTGCGTAGCGGGGCCCCGGGGGAGACCCAGTACTTC
TRBJ2-5,.,TRBV7-9,.,CASSLQPGQKETQYF,TGTGCCAGCAGCTTACAACCAGGACAAAAAGAGACCCAGTACTTC
TRBJ1-2,.,TRBV2,.,CASAPNQAPGYGYTF,TGTGCCAGCGCCCCCAACCAGGCCCCCGGCTATGGCTACACCTTC
TRBJ2-1,.,TRBV10-3,.,CAIADNEQFF,TGTGCCATCGCGGACAATGAGCAGTTCTTC
TRBJ2-5,TRBD1,TRBV15,once,CATSSRGLRETQYF,TGTGCCACCAGCAGCAGGGGGCTCAGAGAGACCCAGTACTTC
TRBJ1-5,.,TRBV30,few,CAWTDSSNQPQHF,TGTGCCTGGACAGACAGTAGCAATCAGCCCCAGCATTTT
TRBJ2-7,.,TRBV7-9,many,CASGPLYEQYF,TGTGCCTCGGGACCCTTATACGAGCAGTACTTC
TRBJ2-3,TRBD2,TRBV7-6,.,CASSSPLAGATDTQYF,TGTGCCAGCAGCTCACCCCTAGCGGGGGCCACAGATACGCAGTATTTT